This is a list of T cell receptor beta chains from one sample in a study of OX40 agonist ivuxolimab in advanced cancers. Assay used: immunoSEQ multiplex PCR; TCRdb lists only in-frame clones, some missing. The repertoire consists of tens of thousands of clones, with approximately 95% occurring once and the leading ten covering about 11%. This specimen consisted of CD4+ or CD8+ T cells sorted from blood, obtained in a trial of the OX40 agonist ivuxolimab. The receptors were gathered from an adult with an advanced solid tumor such as melanoma, head and neck, liver or kidney cancer. CDR3s include the opening cysteine and the closing phenylalanine or tryptophan. D genes are given only for firm matches. The size of a clone is reported for some rows only, either as once, few or many, or as a class for expanded clones.

clone size	J gene	V gene	D gene	CDR3 DNA	CDR3 protein
once	TRBJ2-7	TRBV7-8	TRBD2	TGTGCCAGCAGCTCGACGCGGACTAGCGGGAGGGCCTACTACGAGCAGTACTTC	CASSSTRTSGRAYYEQYF
-	TRBJ2-7	TRBV6-1	-	TGTGCCAGCAGCTTACAGAGCTCCTACGAGCAGTACTTC	CASSLQSSYEQYF
once	TRBJ1-4	TRBV28	-	TGTGCTTCGGAGGGGGGGGCTGGGAATGAAAAACTGTTTTTT	CASEGGAGNEKLFF
-	TRBJ1-4	TRBV27	-	TGTGCCAGCAGTACCCTAGGGGGATTAAATGAAAAACTGTTTTTT	CASSTLGGLNEKLFF
-	TRBJ2-7	TRBV28	-	TGTGCCAGCAGTTTATACTCAGGGTTAGAGCAGTACTTC	CASSLYSGLEQYF
-	TRBJ1-1	TRBV2	TRBD1	TGTGCCAGCAAGGACAGGGGGCGCGTGAACACTGAAGCTTTCTTT	CASKDRGRVNTEAFF
-	TRBJ1-5	TRBV30	-	TGTGCCTGGAGTGTACAAGGTGCGAGTCAGCCCCAGCATTTT	CAWSVQGASQPQHF
-	TRBJ1-4	TRBV30	-	TGTGCCTGGAGGGCGACCTTGGGCCGACTCCATGCAACTAATGAAAAACTGTTTTTT	CAWRATLGRLHATNEKLFF
-	TRBJ2-1	TRBV6-5	-	TGTGCCAGCAGTTACTCGGGGTCAGGGGCCTACAATGAGCAGTTCTTC	CASSYSGSGAYNEQFF
-	TRBJ1-1	TRBV27	-	TGTGCCAGCAGTTTATGGGTCGGGAACACTGAAGCTTTCTTT	CASSLWVGNTEAFF
-	TRBJ2-2	TRBV27	-	TGTGCCAGCAGTTTAATCCCAGGGACGGGGACCGGGGAGCTGTTTTTT	CASSLIPGTGTGELFF
-	TRBJ2-3	TRBV7-9	TRBD2	TGTGCCAGCAGCTTCCTAGCGGGAGGGCCGGATACGCAGTATTTT	CASSFLAGGPDTQYF
-	TRBJ2-1	TRBV4-3	-	TGCGCCAGCAGCCAAGTAAGGACGCGCTCCTACAATGAGCAGTTCTTC	CASSQVRTRSYNEQFF
-	TRBJ1-2	TRBV5-4	-	TGTGCCAGCAGCTCTTCACAGGACTATGGCTACACCTTC	CASSSSQDYGYTF
-	TRBJ1-5	TRBV7-9	-	TGTGCCAGCAGTGAAGACTCTACGTACGGACAGCCCCAGCATTTT	CASSEDSTYGQPQHF
-	TRBJ2-5	TRBV12-5	TRBD2	TGTGCTAGTGGTTTTCAACTAGCGGGAGGGCAAGAGACCCAGTACTTC	CASGFQLAGGQETQYF
-	TRBJ2-7	TRBV7-9	TRBD2	TGTGCCAGCAGCTTCACTAGCGGGAGAGAACAGTACTTC	CASSFTSGREQYF
-	TRBJ2-5	TRBV30	-	TGTGCCTGGAGTGTGACGGGAGAGACCCAGTACTTC	CAWSVTGETQYF
-	TRBJ2-6	TRBV7-8	-	TGTGCCAGCAGCTTAAGCTCACTCCGGGTTGGGGCCAACGTCCTGACTTTC	CASSLSSLRVGANVLTF
-	TRBJ2-1	TRBV7-3	TRBD2	TGTGCCAGCAGCCCCTCTAGCGGGCCCTATTCCAATGAGCAGTTCTTC	CASSPSSGPYSNEQFF
-	TRBJ2-7	TRBV11-2	TRBD1	TGTGCCAGCAGCCCGGACAGGGGTTACGAGCAGTACTTC	CASSPDRGYEQYF
-	TRBJ2-2	TRBV6-4	TRBD2	TGTGCCAGCAGTGCCGGGGGGGAGAACACCGGGGAGCTGTTTTTT	CASSAGGENTGELFF
-	TRBJ1-3	TRBV6-5	TRBD1	TGTGCCAGCAGTCCCGGGACAGGGACTGGAAACACCATATATTTT	CASSPGTGTGNTIYF
-	TRBJ2-2	TRBV6-5	-	TGTGCCAGCAGTTACGGCGGTAACACCGGGGAGCTGTTTTTT	CASSYGGNTGELFF
once	TRBJ1-4	TRBV9	-	TGTGCCAGCAGCGTATTCGCATCTCCTAATGAAAAACTGTTTTTT	CASSVFASPNEKLFF
few	TRBJ2-7	TRBV7-9	TRBD1	TGTGCCAGCAGCTTGACAGGGGACTCCTACGAGCAGTACTTC	CASSLTGDSYEQYF
-	TRBJ1-1	TRBV5-1	TRBD1	TGCGCCAGCAGCGGGGGACAGGGGGCTGTGAACACTGAAGCTTTCTTT	CASSGGQGAVNTEAFF
-	TRBJ2-1	TRBV9	-	TGTGCCAGCAGCGTTCTGGAATCCTACAATGAGCAGTTCTTC	CASSVLESYNEQFF
-	TRBJ1-1	TRBV2	-	TGTGCCAGCAGTCACACAGTGGGGAACACTGAAGCTTTCTTT	CASSHTVGNTEAFF
few	TRBJ2-5	TRBV5-1	-	TGCGCCAGCAGCCTCCAAGAGACCCAGTACTTC	CASSLQETQYF
-	TRBJ1-4	TRBV5-3	-	TGTGCCAGAAGCTTGCGCGGGGACGAAAAACTGTTTTTT	CARSLRGDEKLFF
-	TRBJ2-2	TRBV11-2	-	TGTGCCAGCAGCTTAGTGGCCGGGGAGCTGTTTTTT	CASSLVAGELFF
-	TRBJ2-3	TRBV7-9	TRBD1	TGTGCCAGCAGGGGGGACAGGAGCACAGATACGCAGTATTTT	CASRGDRSTDTQYF
-	TRBJ1-1	TRBV15	-	TGTGCCACCGGGTTTGGTCCGGAAACTGAAGCTTTCTTT	CATGFGPETEAFF
-	TRBJ2-1	TRBV5-6	-	TGTGCCAGCAGACAACCTTCGGACCCTGAGCAGTTCTTC	CASRQPSDPEQFF
-	TRBJ2-7	TRBV12-5	-	TGTGCTAGTGGTTTGGTACAGGGAGAGCTCCACGAGCAGTACTTC	CASGLVQGELHEQYF
once	TRBJ2-7	TRBV29-1	TRBD1	TGCAGCGTTTCCGGGACAGTGAGCTCCTACGAGCAGTACTTC	CSVSGTVSSYEQYF
-	TRBJ2-3	TRBV11-2	-	TGTGCCAGCAGCTTGCGGGCGGGCTTCACAGATACGCAGTATTTT	CASSLRAGFTDTQYF
-	TRBJ2-5	TRBV6-5	TRBD1	TGTGCCAGCAGTTATTCTGACAGGGGGCTAGAGACCCAGTACTTC	CASSYSDRGLETQYF
-	TRBJ2-7	TRBV9	-	TGTGCCAGCAGCGTAGGTTCAACAGGCTACGAGCAGTACTTC	CASSVGSTGYEQYF
-	TRBJ2-1	TRBV7-2	-	TGTGCCAGCAGCTTAGGTTTCGATGAGCAGTTCTTC	CASSLGFDEQFF
-	TRBJ2-7	TRBV27	-	TGTGCCAGCAGTTTTTCGATTACGGGCTACGAGCAGTACTTC	CASSFSITGYEQYF
-	TRBJ2-2	TRBV15	TRBD2	TGTGCCACCACCAAGGTTAGCGGGAGTGCCCGGGAGCTGTTTTTT	CATTKVSGSARELFF
-	TRBJ2-7	TRBV30	-	TGTGCCTGGAGGGCAGCCTACGAGCAGTACTTC	CAWRAAYEQYF
-	TRBJ2-6	TRBV15	-	TGTGCCACCAGCAGAGATGTAGGGGAAGGTCCCTCTGGGGCCAACGTCCTGACTTTC	CATSRDVGEGPSGANVLTF
-	TRBJ2-3	TRBV7-2	-	TGTGCCAGCAGCCCACAAGCCTTCAAGGCGGGTGACACAGATACGCAGTATTTT	CASSPQAFKAGDTDTQYF
-	TRBJ2-7	TRBV2	-	TGTGCCAGTAGCGAGCAGTACTTC	CASSEQYF
-	TRBJ2-7	TRBV28	TRBD1	TGTGCCAGCAGTCTCCCGGGACAGTACTACGAGCAGTACTTC	CASSLPGQYYEQYF
-	TRBJ2-1	TRBV5-6	TRBD2	TGTGCCAGCAGCTTATCTCCGGGACTAGCGGGAGAAGAGTTCTTC	CASSLSPGLAGEEFF
-	TRBJ1-5	TRBV2	-	TGTGCCAGCACCGCCGGAGGGGCTCTTGAGACGCCCCAGCATTTT	CASTAGGALETPQHF
-	TRBJ2-5	TRBV7-9	TRBD1	TGTGCCAGCAGTACTCCGGGACAGCCACAAGAGACCCAGTACTTC	CASSTPGQPQETQYF
-	TRBJ2-3	TRBV7-2	-	TGTGCCAGCAGCTTAGACTTCGCCTCGCTGGGAGATACGCAGTATTTT	CASSLDFASLGDTQYF
-	TRBJ2-7	TRBV9	TRBD2	TGTGCCAGCAGCGGGCGGGAGGGTTACGAGCAGTACTTC	CASSGREGYEQYF
once	TRBJ2-3	TRBV7-9	-	TGTGCCAGCAGCCCCCACTCTAGCGCAGATGGGGCAGATACGCAGTATTTT	CASSPHSSADGADTQYF
-	TRBJ1-2	TRBV15	-	TGTGCCACCAGCAGAGGACGAGCTAACTATGGCTACACCTTC	CATSRGRANYGYTF